This TCR beta chain is drawn from a study of blood T cells in healthy people across ages. This clonotype was detected only a few times. Alongside a J-beta primer mix, a sample-barcoded 5' primer served in a second PCR lasting roughly 7 to 11 cycles. TCRdb itself ran the 5' RACE reads through MiXCR, one entry per CDR3 protein. The table shows about 1.4 million distinct CDR3 sequences, with around 55% occurring only once. Sequencing used blood. This TCR came from a man aged 18 to 30 in good health.

The chain's CDR3 is CSVDGQGEDYGYTF. CDR3 DNA: TGCAGCGTTGATGGCCAGGGGGAAGACTATGGCTACACCTTC. J is TRBJ1-2 and V is TRBV29-1, with 7 bases matching TRBD1. With V trimmed by 3 bases and J by 3 bases, 7 bases remained unmatched. The CDR3 covers 14 residues. From germline, CDR1 is SQVTM and CDR2 ANQGSEA.